One and the same sample provided the 17 T cell receptor beta chains below, sequenced in a study of blood T cell repertoires in COVID-19. Assay: immunoSEQ multiplex PCR; the TCRdb copy retains only in-frame clones and omits some. The sample shows around 200,000 clones, 75% to 90% of them seen only once. Source material: peripheral blood. The receptors here all came from a human donor with active or convalescent COVID-19. The donor label of this sample is uncertain.

V usage is TRBV5-6 and J usage is TRBJ2-5; 7 bases match TRBD1. From germline, CDR1 is SGHDT and CDR2 YYEEEE. The CDR3 is 14 amino acids. Trimming cost V 0 bases and J 4 bases; bases outside gene matches: 3. The CDR3 DNA reads as TGTGCCAGCAGCTTGGATAGGGGGCGAGAGACCCAGTACTTC. It specifies CASSLDRGRETQYF.

The CDR3 DNA follows: TGTGCCACCAGTGATTACACAGGGCTCGAGCAGTACTTC. As protein: CATSDYTGLEQYF. V and J are TRBV24-1 and TRBJ2-7; a possible D gene is TRBD1 (6 bases). CDR3 length equals 13 residues. The germline gives CDR1 KGHDR, CDR2 SFDVKD. Trimming shortened V by 2 bases and J by 6 bases, and 10 bases separated the two germline ends.

This clone appeared a few times. The V call is TRBV2, the J call TRBJ1-2; a weak D match, TRBD1 (5 bases). Germline V gene lookup returns CDR1 SNHLY and CDR2 FYNNEI. Trimming stripped 10 bases from V and 8 bases from J, with 23 bases between. There are 14 residues in the CDR3. The CDR3 region has the DNA TGTGCCACCGGGGCGGGACTAATGCCTGGGGGCTACACCTTC. Translation: CATGAGLMPGGYTF.

The rearrangement links TRBV11-2 to TRBJ2-7, with D perhaps TRBD1 (5 bases). The CDR3 spans 14 residues. Germline values: CDR1 SGHAT, CDR2 FQNNGV. Trimming took off 3 bases at V and 0 bases at J, with 9 bases between the two ends. CDR3 DNA: TGTGCCAGCAGCTTGACAGAAAGCTCCTACGAGCAGTACTTC. Amino acids: CASSLTESSYEQYF.

The V and J genes are TRBV7-9 and TRBJ2-5; TRBD1 matches 8 bases. Looked up from germline, CDR1 is SEHNR and CDR2 is FQNEAQ (reference sequence). The CDR3 sequence is 16 residues long. The V gene end was trimmed by 3 bases and the J gene end by 5 bases; junction bases not matched to a gene: 11. CDR3 sequence: CASSFGQGGLRETQYF. CDR3 DNA: TGTGCCAGCAGCTTCGGACAGGGAGGATTGAGGGAGACCCAGTACTTC.

The V and J genes are TRBV6-4 and TRBJ1-1; 7 bases line up with TRBD1. The CDR3 length is 14 residues. The V and J ends lost 6 bases and 1 base, in that order; junction bases with no gene match: 5. Germline lookup yields CDR1 MRHNA and CDR2 SNTAGT. CDR3 residues: CASRAGTENTEAFF. The CDR3 DNA reads TGTGCCAGCAGGGCGGGGACAGAGAACACTGAAGCTTTCTTT.

This rearrangement joins TRBV5-5 to TRBJ2-6; tentatively, D is TRBD1 (5 bases). The germline V gene encodes CDR1 SGHKS and CDR2 YYEKEE (reference sequence). The CDR3 is 16 amino acids. V dropped 2 bases and J dropped 0 bases, with 9 bases sitting between them. The CDR3 DNA is TGTGCCAGCAGCTTTTTACAGGACTCTGGGGCCAACGTCCTGACTTTC. Amino acids: CASSFLQDSGANVLTF.

This clone was picked up a small number of times. The rearrangement uses TRBV7-8 and TRBJ1-1, with 7 bases that match TRBD1. The V and J ends lost 5 bases and 4 bases, in that order; junction bases with no gene match: 10. The V gene's germline CDR1 is SGHVS and CDR2 FQNEAQ. The CDR3 covers 15 residues. CDR3 protein: CASSPLTGTPTEAFF. CDR3 sequence (DNA): TGTGCCAGCAGCCCGCTGACAGGGACCCCCACTGAAGCTTTCTTT.

The V gene is TRBV5-4, the J gene TRBJ2-2; tentative D call: TRBD1 (6 bases). The CDR3 is 15 amino acids. Trimming removed 2 bases at V and 5 bases at J, with 13 bases between. Per the germline V gene, CDR1 is SGHNT and CDR2 is YYREEE (reference sequence). The CDR3 protein is CASSLMGAATGELFF. CDR3 DNA sequence: TGTGCCAGCAGCTTAATGGGGGCGGCTACCGGGGAGCTGTTTTTT.

The rearrangement uses TRBV2 and TRBJ1-4, with 7 bases that match TRBD1. The J segment lost 4 bases and the V segment lost 5 bases, leaving 1 base of the junction unmatched. CDR3 length: 13 residues. Per the germline V gene, CDR1 is SNHLY and CDR2 is FYNNEI. For the CDR3, the DNA is TGTGCCAGCAGTTGGGACAGTAATGAAAAACTGTTTTTT. This encodes CASSWDSNEKLFF.

This clone was seen only once. The chain is built from TRBV10-3 and TRBJ1-6; TRBD1 might be the D (6 bases). The CDR3 length is 15 residues. V was clipped by 8 bases and J by 7 bases, with 18 bases between them. Germline V lookup: CDR1 ENHRY, CDR2 SYGVKD. The CDR3 DNA is TGTGCCATCGGGAGGGGGGGGGACCTAAATTCACCCCTCCACTTT. Protein sequence: CAIGRGGDLNSPLHF.

This clone was recorded once. CDR3: CASSPTGTGPSEQYF. The CDR3 region has the DNA TGTGCCAGCTCACCAACCGGGACAGGACCCTCCGAGCAGTACTTC. The rearrangement joins TRBV18 to TRBJ2-7; 8 nucleotides agree with TRBD1. V trimming: 2 bases; J trimming: 6 bases; junction bases outside the gene matches: 9. The CDR3 extends over 15 amino acids. Germline V gene lookup returns CDR1 KGHSH and CDR2 LQKENI.

The chain employs TRBV29-1 and TRBJ1-1; D may be TRBD1 (5 bases). The CDR3 extends over 11 amino acids. V lost 4 bases to trimming and J lost 5 bases, with 8 bases between them. Per the germline V gene, CDR1 is SQVTM and CDR2 is ANQGSEA. The CDR3 is CSVGDYTEAFF. In DNA, the CDR3 is TGCAGCGTTGGGGACTATACTGAAGCTTTCTTT.

The chain is built from TRBV18 and TRBJ2-2; TRBD2 might be the D (5 bases). CDR1 is KGHSH, CDR2 LQKENI, per germline. The CDR3 runs to 16 residues. V was clipped by 0 bases and J by 1 base, with 9 bases between them. As DNA, the CDR3 is TGTGCCAGCTCACCACCGGGAAGCGGGAACACCGGGGAGCTGTTTTTT. As protein: CASSPPGSGNTGELFF.

The chain joins TRBV27 to TRBJ2-1, with TRBD2 matching 10 bases. The CDR3 is made up of 16 amino acids. Germline loops: CDR1 MNHEY, CDR2 SMNVEV (reference sequence). Unmatched junction bases numbered 8, after V lost 5 bases and J lost 4 bases. The CDR3 DNA is TGTGCCAGCAGTCTTCTTCAGCGGGGGGGATACAATGAGCAGTTCTTC. Its protein is CASSLLQRGGYNEQFF.

The chain combines TRBV7-9 with TRBJ2-7, with a weak D call TRBD1 (6 bases). Germline V lookup: CDR1 SEHNR, CDR2 FQNEAQ (reference sequence). This CDR3 region has 13 residues. V was pared by 7 bases and J by 0 bases, with 10 bases between. CDR3 residues: CASKQGNSYEQYF. CDR3 DNA: TGTGCCAGCAAACAGGGAAACTCCTACGAGCAGTACTTC.

The rearrangement links TRBV5-6 to TRBJ1-4; possibly TRBD1 for D (5 bases). The V gene's germline CDR1 is SGHDT and CDR2 YYEEEE. CDR3 length equals 15 residues. The V gene lost 2 bases and the J gene lost 8 bases, with 16 bases spanning the gap. In DNA, the CDR3 is TGTGCCAGCAGCTTACTGGAAGGGGCCAGGGAAAAACTGTTTTTT. Translated: CASSLLEGAREKLFF.